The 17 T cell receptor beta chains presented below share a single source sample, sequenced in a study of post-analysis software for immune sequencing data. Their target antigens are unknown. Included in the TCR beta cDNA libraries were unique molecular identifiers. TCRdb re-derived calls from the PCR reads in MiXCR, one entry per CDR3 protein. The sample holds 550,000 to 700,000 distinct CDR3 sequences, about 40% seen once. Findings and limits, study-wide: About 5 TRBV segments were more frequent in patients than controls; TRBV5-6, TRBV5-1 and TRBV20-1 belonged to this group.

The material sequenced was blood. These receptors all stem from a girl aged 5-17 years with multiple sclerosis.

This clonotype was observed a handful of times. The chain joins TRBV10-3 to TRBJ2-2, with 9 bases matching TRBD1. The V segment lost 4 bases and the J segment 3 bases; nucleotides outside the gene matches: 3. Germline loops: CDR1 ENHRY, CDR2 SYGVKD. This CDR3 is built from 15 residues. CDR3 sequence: CAISGDRVHTGELFF. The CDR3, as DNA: TGTGCCATCAGTGGGGACAGGGTACACACCGGGGAGCTGTTTTTT.

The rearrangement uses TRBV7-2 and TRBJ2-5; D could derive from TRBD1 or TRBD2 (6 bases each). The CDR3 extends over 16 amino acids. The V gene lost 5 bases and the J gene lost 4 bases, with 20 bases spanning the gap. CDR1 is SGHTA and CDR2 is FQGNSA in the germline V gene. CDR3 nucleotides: TGTGCCAGCAGCACCAGGGGAGGCAGGGGAGTAGAGACCCAGTACTTC. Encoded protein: CASSTRGGRGVETQYF.

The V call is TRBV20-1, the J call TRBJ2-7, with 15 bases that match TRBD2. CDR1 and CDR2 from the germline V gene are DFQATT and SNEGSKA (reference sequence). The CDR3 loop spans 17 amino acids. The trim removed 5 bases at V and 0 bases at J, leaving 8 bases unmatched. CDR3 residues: CSASGLAGGPSSYEQYF. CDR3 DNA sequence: TGCAGTGCTTCGGGACTAGCGGGAGGTCCTAGCTCCTACGAGCAGTACTTC.

CDR3: CAGLNQPQHF. DNA for the CDR3: TGTGCCGGCCTCAATCAGCCCCAGCATTTT. The chain employs TRBV19 and TRBJ1-5; D uncertain. The CDR3 length is 10 residues. Germline lookup yields CDR1 LNHDA and CDR2 SQIVND (reference sequence). Trimming removed 11 bases at V and 3 bases at J, with 5 bases between.

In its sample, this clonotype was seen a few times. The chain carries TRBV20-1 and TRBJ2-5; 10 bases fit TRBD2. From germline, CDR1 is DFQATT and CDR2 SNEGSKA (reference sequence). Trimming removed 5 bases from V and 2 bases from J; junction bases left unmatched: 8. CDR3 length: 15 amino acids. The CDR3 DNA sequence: TGCAGTGCTCGACTTAGCGGGAGGTATCAAGAGACCCAGTACTTC. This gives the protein CSARLSGRYQETQYF.

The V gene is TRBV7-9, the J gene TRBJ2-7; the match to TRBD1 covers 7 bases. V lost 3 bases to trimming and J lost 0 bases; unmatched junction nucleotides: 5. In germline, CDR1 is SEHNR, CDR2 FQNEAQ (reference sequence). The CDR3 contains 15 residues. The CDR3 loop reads CASSFDRDLSYEQYF. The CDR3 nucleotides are TGTGCCAGCAGCTTCGACAGGGACCTCTCCTACGAGCAGTACTTC.

CDR3 residues: CAISSPPSDRSQETQYF. CDR3 bases: TGTGCCATCAGTTCCCCCCCTAGCGATAGATCCCAAGAGACCCAGTACTTC. The chain carries TRBV10-3 and TRBJ2-5, with D maybe TRBD2 (6 bases). Germline V CDR1 and CDR2: ENHRY, SYGVKD. V was clipped by 5 bases and J by 1 base, with 20 bases between them. The CDR3 extends over 17 amino acids.

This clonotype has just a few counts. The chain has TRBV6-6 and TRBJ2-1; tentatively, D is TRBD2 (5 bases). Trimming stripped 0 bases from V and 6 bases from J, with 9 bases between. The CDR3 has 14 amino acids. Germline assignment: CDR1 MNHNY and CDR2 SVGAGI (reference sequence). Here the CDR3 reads CASSYSGSGNEQFF. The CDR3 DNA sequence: TGTGCCAGCAGTTACTCGGGGAGTGGCAATGAGCAGTTCTTC.

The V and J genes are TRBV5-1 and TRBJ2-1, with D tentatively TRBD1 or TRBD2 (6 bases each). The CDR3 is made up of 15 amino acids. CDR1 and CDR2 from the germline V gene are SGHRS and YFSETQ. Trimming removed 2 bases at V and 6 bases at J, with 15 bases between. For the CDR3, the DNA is TGCGCCAGCAGCTTCCTTACAGGGACTTCCAATGAGCAGTTCTTC. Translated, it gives CASSFLTGTSNEQFF.

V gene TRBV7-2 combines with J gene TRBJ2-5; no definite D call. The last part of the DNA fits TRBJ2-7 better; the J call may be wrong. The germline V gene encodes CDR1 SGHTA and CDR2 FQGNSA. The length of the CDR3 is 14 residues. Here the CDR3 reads CASSLGPASGEQYF. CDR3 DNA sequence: TGTGCCAGCAGCTTAGGGCCAGCATCGGGCGAGCAGTACTTC.

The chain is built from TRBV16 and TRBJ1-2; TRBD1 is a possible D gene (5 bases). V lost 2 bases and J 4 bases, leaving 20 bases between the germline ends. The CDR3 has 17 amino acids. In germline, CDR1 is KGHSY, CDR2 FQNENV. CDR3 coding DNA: TGTGCCAGCAGCCAAACGGGGTCCGGGACTTTACCCTATGGCTACACCTTC. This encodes CASSQTGSGTLPYGYTF.

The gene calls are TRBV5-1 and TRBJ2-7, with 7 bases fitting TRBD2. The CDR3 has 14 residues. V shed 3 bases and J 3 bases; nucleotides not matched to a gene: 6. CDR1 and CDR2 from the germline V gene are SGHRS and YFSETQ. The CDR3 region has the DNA TGCGCCAGCAGCTCAGCGGGACTGGTCTACGAGCAGTACTTC. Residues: CASSSAGLVYEQYF.

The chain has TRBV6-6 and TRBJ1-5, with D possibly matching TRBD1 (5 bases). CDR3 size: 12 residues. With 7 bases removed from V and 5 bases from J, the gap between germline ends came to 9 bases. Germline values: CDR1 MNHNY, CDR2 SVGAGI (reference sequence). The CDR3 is CASKDSYQPQHF. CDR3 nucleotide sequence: TGTGCCAGCAAAGACAGTTATCAGCCCCAGCATTTT.

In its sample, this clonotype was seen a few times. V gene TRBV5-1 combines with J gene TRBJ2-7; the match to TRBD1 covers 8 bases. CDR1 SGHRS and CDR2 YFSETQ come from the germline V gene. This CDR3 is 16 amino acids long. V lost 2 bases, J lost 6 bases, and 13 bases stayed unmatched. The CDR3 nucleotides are TGCGCCAGCAGCTTAAGTTGGGGACAGGTGGTTGGCGAGCAGTACTTC. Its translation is CASSLSWGQVVGEQYF.

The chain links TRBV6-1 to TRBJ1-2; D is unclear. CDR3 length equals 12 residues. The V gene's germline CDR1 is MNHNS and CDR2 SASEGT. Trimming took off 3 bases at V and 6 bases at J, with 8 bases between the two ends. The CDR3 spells CASSESRDGYTF. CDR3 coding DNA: TGTGCCAGCAGTGAGTCTAGGGATGGCTACACCTTC.

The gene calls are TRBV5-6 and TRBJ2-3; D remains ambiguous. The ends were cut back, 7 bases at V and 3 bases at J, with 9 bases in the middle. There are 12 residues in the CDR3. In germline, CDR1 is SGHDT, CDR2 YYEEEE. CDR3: CASLRSTDTQYF. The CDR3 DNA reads TGTGCCAGCTTACGATCGACAGATACGCAGTATTTT.

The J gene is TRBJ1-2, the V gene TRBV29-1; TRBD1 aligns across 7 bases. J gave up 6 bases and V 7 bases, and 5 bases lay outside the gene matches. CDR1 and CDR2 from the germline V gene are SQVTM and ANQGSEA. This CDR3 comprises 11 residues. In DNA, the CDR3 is TGCAGCGGATGGGGACAGCATGGCTACACCTTC. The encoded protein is CSGWGQHGYTF.